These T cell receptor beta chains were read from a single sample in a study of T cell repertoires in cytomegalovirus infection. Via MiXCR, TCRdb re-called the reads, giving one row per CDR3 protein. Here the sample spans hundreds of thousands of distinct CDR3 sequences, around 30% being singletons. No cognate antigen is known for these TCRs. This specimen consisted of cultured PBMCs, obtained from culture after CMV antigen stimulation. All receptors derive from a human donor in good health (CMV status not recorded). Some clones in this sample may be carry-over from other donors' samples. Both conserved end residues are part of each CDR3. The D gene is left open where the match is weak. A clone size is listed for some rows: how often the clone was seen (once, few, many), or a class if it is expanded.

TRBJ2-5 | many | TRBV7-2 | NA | TGTGCCAGCAGAGGGGGGGGGTTGGCGGGAGAGACCCAGTACTTC | CASRGGGLAGETQYF
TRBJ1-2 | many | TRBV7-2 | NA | TGTGCCAGCAGCTTAGTATGGCCAGCCTATGGCTACACCTTC | CASSLVWPAYGYTF
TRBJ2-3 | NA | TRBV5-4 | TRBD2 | TGTGCCAGCAGAGCAGGACTAGCGGGGGACACGTCTACGGATACGCAGTATTTT | CASRAGLAGDTSTDTQYF
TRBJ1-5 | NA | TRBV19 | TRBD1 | TGTGCCAGTAGTACGGCAGGGGGTAGCGGTCAGCCCCAGCATTTT | CASSTAGGSGQPQHF
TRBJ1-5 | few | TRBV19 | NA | TGTGCCAGTAGCGACAGGTACGCGGCGGGGGATCAGCCCCAGCATTTT | CASSDRYAAGDQPQHF
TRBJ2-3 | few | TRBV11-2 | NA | TGTGCCAGCAGGTCCGTGGGTGATACGCAGTATTTT | CASRSVGDTQYF
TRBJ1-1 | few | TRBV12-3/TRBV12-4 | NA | TGTGCCAGCAGGGGGGGTGCCCCTGAAGCTTTCTTT | CASRGGAPEAFF
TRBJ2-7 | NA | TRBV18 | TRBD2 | TGTGCCAGCTCACCCGGGACTAGCGACGAGCAGTACTTC | CASSPGTSDEQYF
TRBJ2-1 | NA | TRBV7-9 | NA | TGTGCCAGCAGCTTAAACAGGGACTATGGCAATGAGCAGTTCTTC | CASSLNRDYGNEQFF
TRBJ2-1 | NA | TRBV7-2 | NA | TGTGCCAGCACCTCTGGGGGTGAGCAGTTCTTC | CASTSGGEQFF
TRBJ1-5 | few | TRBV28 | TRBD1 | TGTGCCAGCAGTCAGGGGACAGGGTCCTTTCGAGGGCCCCAGCATTTT | CASSQGTGSFRGPQHF
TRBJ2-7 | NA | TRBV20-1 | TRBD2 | TGCAGTGCTAGAACACCTCGCCGACTAGCGGGCCTTTCCTGGAGCTCCTACGAGCAGTACTTC | CSARTPRRLAGLSWSSYEQYF
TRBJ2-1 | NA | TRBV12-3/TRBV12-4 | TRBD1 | TGTGCCAGCAGTGCCGGGACAGGGGGGAGCTCCTACAATGAGCAGTTCTTC | CASSAGTGGSSYNEQFF
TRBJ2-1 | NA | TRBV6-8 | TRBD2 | TGTGCCAGCAGTTTAAGCGGGGGTGGAGGGGATGAGCAGTTCTTC | CASSLSGGGGDEQFF
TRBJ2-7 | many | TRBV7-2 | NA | TGTGCCAGCAGCTTAGCGGACTACGAGCAGTACTTC | CASSLADYEQYF
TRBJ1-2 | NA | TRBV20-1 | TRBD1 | TGCAGTGCTAGTGGGACACACACAGGGGACGGAGGCTACACCTTC | CSASGTHTGDGGYTF
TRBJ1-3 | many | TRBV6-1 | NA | TGTGCCAGCAGTGAGGTGCCTGGAAACACCATATATTTT | CASSEVPGNTIYF
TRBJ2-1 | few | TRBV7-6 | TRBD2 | TGTGCCAGCAGCTTGGGATTGGGCGGGAGAAGCTTCTTC | CASSLGLGGRSFF
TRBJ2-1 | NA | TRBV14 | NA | TGTGCCAGCAGCCAAGATGGTATGGCGTGGGGTGAGCAGTTCTTC | CASSQDGMAWGEQFF
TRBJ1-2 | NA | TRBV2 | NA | TGTGCCACCTCGACGGTGCGTGGCTATGGCTACACCTTC | CATSTVRGYGYTF
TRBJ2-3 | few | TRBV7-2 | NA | TGTGCCAGCAGCTTATTCGTAGTCACATCCGGCACAGATACGCAGTATTTT | CASSLFVVTSGTDTQYF
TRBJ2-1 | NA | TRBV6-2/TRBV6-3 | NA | TGTGCCAGCAGTGCCTACCAAAATGAGCAGTTCTTC | CASSAYQNEQFF
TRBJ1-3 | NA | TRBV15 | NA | TGTGCCACCAGCAGAGACCGTCCCGTTGGAAACACCATATATTTT | CATSRDRPVGNTIYF
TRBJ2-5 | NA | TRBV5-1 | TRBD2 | TGCGCCAGCAGCAGGACTAGCGGGGGGACGCAAGAGACCCAGTACTTC | CASSRTSGGTQETQYF
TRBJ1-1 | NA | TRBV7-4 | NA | TGTGCCAGCAACTTAGCCTTGAACACTGAAGCTTTCTTT | CASNLALNTEAFF
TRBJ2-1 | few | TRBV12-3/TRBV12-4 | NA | TGTGCCAGCACCGGACTCCGGGACACTCACAATGAGCAGTTCTTC | CASTGLRDTHNEQFF
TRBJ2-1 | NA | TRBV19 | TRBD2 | TGTGCCAGTAGTATAGGAGCGGGGGGACCAAGAAATGAGCAGTTCTTC | CASSIGAGGPRNEQFF
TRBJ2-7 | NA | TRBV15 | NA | TGTGCCACCAGCAGGGGTCTGAAGGTAGGGGGACATAACCCCTACGAGCAGTACTTC | CATSRGLKVGGHNPYEQYF
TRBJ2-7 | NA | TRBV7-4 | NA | TGTGCCAGCAGCTTTACGCAGGGCAGCGACGAGCAGTACTTC | CASSFTQGSDEQYF
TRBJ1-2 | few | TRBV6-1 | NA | TGTGCCAGCATTCATTCCGCCGGGACCGCGTATGGCTACACCTTC | CASIHSAGTAYGYTF
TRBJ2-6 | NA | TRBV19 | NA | TGTGCCAGTACCGATGAATGGGACATAGGATACTCTGGGGCCAACGTCCTGACTTTC | CASTDEWDIGYSGANVLTF
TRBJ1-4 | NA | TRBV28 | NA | TGTGCCAGCCGCCCGCCCGGGGGTAGTGAAAAACTGTTTTTT | CASRPPGGSEKLFF
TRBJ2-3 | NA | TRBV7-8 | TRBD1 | TGTGCCAGCAGAATAAAAACGGGACAGGGGGCGGGGGAATGGGGGCATAAGGCGGATACGCAGTATTTT | CASRIKTGQGAGEWGHKADTQYF
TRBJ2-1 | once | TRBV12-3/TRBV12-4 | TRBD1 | TGTGCCAGCAAAACCGGGACAGGGTCCTACAATGAGCAGTTCTTC | CASKTGTGSYNEQFF
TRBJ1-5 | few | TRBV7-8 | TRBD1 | TGTGCCAGCATCCCCGGGACAGGGCTGAATCAGCCCCAGCATTTT | CASIPGTGLNQPQHF
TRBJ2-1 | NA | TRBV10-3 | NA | TGTGCCATCAGTGGACCCGGGGGGCCACACAATGAGCAGTTCTTC | CAISGPGGPHNEQFF
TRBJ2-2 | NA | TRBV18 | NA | TGTGCCAGCTCACCACAAAGGTCTGGGGGCTCCGGGGAGCTGTTTTTT | CASSPQRSGGSGELFF
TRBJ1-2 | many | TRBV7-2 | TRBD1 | TGTGCCAGCGGTGACAGGGGGGGGTGGGGATTGGAAGGCTACACCTTC | CASGDRGGWGLEGYTF
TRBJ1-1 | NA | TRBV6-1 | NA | NA | CASKYVGPVEAFF
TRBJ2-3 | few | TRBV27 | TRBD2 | TGTGCCAGCAGTACCCTAGCGGTTGAGGGCACAGATACGCAGTATTTT | CASSTLAVEGTDTQYF
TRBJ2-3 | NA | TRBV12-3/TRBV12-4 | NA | TGTGCCAGCAGTTCCGGGAGCCACCGTCTGTATTTT | CASSSGSHRLYF
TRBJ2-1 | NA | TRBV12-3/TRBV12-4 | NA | TGTGCCAGCAGCGGGGTTGCGGGAACAATATACAATGAGCAGTTCTTC | CASSGVAGTIYNEQFF
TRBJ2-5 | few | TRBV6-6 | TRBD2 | TGTGCCAGCAGTCGCGGGAGAGAGACCCAGTACTTC | CASSRGRETQYF
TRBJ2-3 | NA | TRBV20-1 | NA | TGCAGTGCTCGTGGGGGCGGTAGCACAGATACGCAGTATTTT | CSARGGGSTDTQYF
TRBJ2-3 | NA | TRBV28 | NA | TGTGCCAGCAGTTCCCAGATACCAAATTGGACGGCCCCTAGCACAGATACGCAGTATTTT | CASSSQIPNWTAPSTDTQYF
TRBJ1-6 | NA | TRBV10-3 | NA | TGTGCCATCAGTGAGTCTTCGATGCGATCACCCCTCCACTTT | CAISESSMRSPLHF
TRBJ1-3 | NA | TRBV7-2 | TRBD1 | TGTGCCAGCAGCTTAGCCCAGGGGGCAACTGGAAACACCATATATTTT | CASSLAQGATGNTIYF
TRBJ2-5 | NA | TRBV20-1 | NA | TGCAGTGCTAGAGTGGGTGGGGGACGAAAAGAGACCCAGTACTTC | CSARVGGGRKETQYF
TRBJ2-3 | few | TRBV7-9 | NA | TGTGCCAGCAGCCCCCCTAGTAGCACAGATACGCAGTATTTT | CASSPPSSTDTQYF
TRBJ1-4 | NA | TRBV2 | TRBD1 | TGTGCCAGCAATAACAGGGGGGACGAAAAACTGTTTTTT | CASNNRGDEKLFF
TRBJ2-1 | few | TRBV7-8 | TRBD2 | TGTGCCAGCAGCGTGAGCGGGGCTATTACCTACAATGAGCAGTTCTTC | CASSVSGAITYNEQFF
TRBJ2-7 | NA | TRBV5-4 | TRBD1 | TGTGCCAGCAGCTTTAGGGACAGGGTCCACGAGCAGTACTTC | CASSFRDRVHEQYF
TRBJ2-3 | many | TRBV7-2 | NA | TGTGCCAGCAGCTTAGCGTTTAGGGCCCCTAAGCAGTATTTT | CASSLAFRAPKQYF
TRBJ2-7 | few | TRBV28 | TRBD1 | TGTGCCAGCAGTCAGATTGGACAGGGACACTACGAGCAGTACTTC | CASSQIGQGHYEQYF
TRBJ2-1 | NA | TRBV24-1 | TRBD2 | TGTGCCACCACCTCTCCCGGGACAGGGGTAGGACTAGCGGGAAATGAGCAGTTCTTC | CATTSPGTGVGLAGNEQFF
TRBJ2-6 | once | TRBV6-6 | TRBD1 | TGTGCCAGCAGTAGACAGGGGGGGGTCTCTGGGGCCAACGTCCTGACTTTC | CASSRQGGVSGANVLTF
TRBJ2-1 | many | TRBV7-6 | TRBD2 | TGTGCCAGCAGCCCGGGACTAGTCCACAATGAGCAGTTCTTC | CASSPGLVHNEQFF
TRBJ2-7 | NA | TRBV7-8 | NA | TGTGCCAGCAGTTTCAAGGAATCGACGGCCTACGAGCAGTACTTC | CASSFKESTAYEQYF
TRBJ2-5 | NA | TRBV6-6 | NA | TGTGCCAGCAGTCCCTCCGCGATCAGCGGTCAAGAGACCCAGTACTTC | CASSPSAISGQETQYF